This is a list of T cell receptor beta chains from one sample in a study of blood T cells in healthy people across ages. TCRdb ran MiXCR on the 5' RACE reads and lists one entry per CDR3 protein. There are around 1,800,000 distinct CDR3 sequences in the sample; around 42% occur only once, and 20% to 25% lies in the top ten. Sequenced material: blood. Source of these receptors: a human donor in good health. The CDR3 runs from the conserved cysteine through the conserved F or W.

cdr3_aa | v_call
CASSGGGVYGYTF | TRBV9
CATSPERGEIPEAFF | TRBV15
CASSPARGSYNSPLHF | TRBV7-2
CSVVEGDEKLFF | TRBV29-1
CASSLDHSREQYF | TRBV11-2
CASGEQKNEQFF | TRBV7-9
CASSQESVGGTGEQYF | TRBV4-1
CASSPWSTGETQYF | TRBV9
CASSRDRGRDNEQFF | TRBV18
CASSQEDRPYGYTF | TRBV4-1
CASSRDGCDSGTNYGYTF | TRBV6-9
CASRDVRLEQYF | TRBV6-2/TRBV6-3
CSVSGREFVYGYTF | TRBV29-1
CAWSVGGRHNEQFF | TRBV30
CASSRQIGQANYGYTF | TRBV4-1
CASSRFEGGFDEQYF | TRBV28
CASSLVVTGIEKLFF | TRBV7-9